This T cell receptor (beta chain) was identified in a study of blood T cell repertoires in COVID-19. Overall study: Acute-phase and convalescent COVID-19 samples originated in the United States, Italy and Spain. The analysed material was cDNA or gDNA that came from T cells, B-cell-depleted T cells, or PBMCs.

Authors' data handling: Quantification of nucleated cells was approximated via reference gene primer amplification. Sequencing was performed with immunoSEQ multiplex PCR; in TCRdb, only in-frame clones are kept and a portion is missing. Clonal size and the V and J genes are those of that table, whereas D and trimming came from the DNA. The data contain roughly 71,000 clones, approximately 87% of them singletons. The germline V gene has CDR1 SGHNT and CDR2 YENEEA. This CDR3 contains 16 residues. The J segment lost 2 bases and the V segment lost 0 bases, leaving 5 bases of the junction unmatched. Sequenced sample: peripheral blood. This chain uses TRBV11-3 with TRBJ2-7; TRBD1 aligns across 9 bases. The TCR was taken from a woman at least 80 years old with acute or convalescent COVID-19. The CDR3 DNA follows: TGTGCCAGCAGCTTAGATCGAGGACAGGGGACCTACGAGCAGTACTTC. Protein: CASSLDRGQGTYEQYF.